These 19 T cell receptor beta chains came from one sample sequenced in a study of response to subunit inactivated influenza vaccine. From the RT-PCR reads, TCRdb called clonotypes with MiXCR, one entry per CDR3 protein. The repertoire holds approximately 520,000 distinct CDR3 sequences, approximately 15% seen once, with 2.5% to 3.5% in the top ten. The sample was CD4+ T cells sorted from PBMCs, taken less than 30 months after vaccination. All receptors derive from a man aged 50 to 69 who received an inactivated influenza vaccine.

CDR3 residues: CSVGGRTNLDTQYF. As DNA, the CDR3 is TGCAGTGTAGGGGGGAGAACCAATTTAGATACGCAGTATTTT. V and J are TRBV20-1 and TRBJ2-3; D possibly uses TRBD1 or TRBD2 (6 bases each). The germline gives CDR1 DFQATT, CDR2 SNEGSKA (reference sequence). This CDR3 is built from 14 residues. V was pared by 7 bases and J by 5 bases, with 19 bases between.

This clonotype has at least ten counts. The chain recombines TRBV15 with TRBJ2-3, with 8 bases that match TRBD2. With V trimmed by 8 bases and J by 3 bases, 10 bases remained unmatched. This CDR3 contains 15 residues. Germline CDR1 LNHNV, CDR2 YYDKDF (reference sequence). CDR3 DNA: TGTGCCACCTCTTTGACTAGCGTCGTTACAGATACGCAGTATTTT. It translates to CATSLTSVVTDTQYF.

This clonotype was detected ten times or more. V is TRBV10-3 and J is TRBJ2-7, with D possibly TRBD2 on 6 matching bases. Trimming removed 4 bases from V and 3 bases from J, with 10 bases in between. The CDR3 length is 13 residues. In germline, CDR1 is ENHRY, CDR2 SYGVKD. This chain's CDR3 is CAISVMGGYEQYF. CDR3 bases: TGTGCCATCAGTGTTATGGGAGGCTACGAGCAGTACTTC.

This clonotype has a handful of counts. This chain connects TRBV7-2 to TRBJ2-5, with D possibly matching TRBD2 (5 bases). CDR3 size: 13 residues. V was clipped by 4 bases and J by 7 bases, with 13 bases between them. Germline values: CDR1 SGHTA, CDR2 FQGNSA. The CDR3 DNA reads as TGTGCCAGCAGCTCCCCCGTACGGGGGACCCAGTACTTC. This encodes CASSSPVRGTQYF.

The chain links TRBV20-1 to TRBJ2-3; perhaps TRBD1 as D (5 bases). The CDR3 loop spans 15 amino acids. Trimming removed 6 bases at V and 0 bases at J, with 16 bases between. The germline V gene encodes CDR1 DFQATT and CDR2 SNEGSKA (reference sequence). The CDR3 spells CSAAWGPTSTDTQYF. The CDR3 coding sequence is TGCAGTGCCGCGTGGGGCCCTACTAGCACAGATACGCAGTATTTT.

V usage is TRBV6-2 or TRBV6-3 and J usage is TRBJ2-2, with TRBD2 matching over 11 bases. CDR1 is MNHEY, CDR2 SVGEGT, per germline. Unmatched junction bases numbered 8, after V lost 7 bases and J lost 4 bases. CDR3 size: 16 residues. The CDR3 DNA follows: TGTGCCAGCAAAAATAGCGGGGGGGAGAGCACCGGGGAGCTGTTTTTT. Translating it yields CASKNSGGESTGELFF.

The chain links TRBV20-1 to TRBJ2-1; maybe TRBD1 (6 bases). Germline loops: CDR1 DFQATT, CDR2 SNEGSKA (reference sequence). V shed 6 bases and J shed 0 bases, with 12 bases lying between them. The CDR3 runs 14 residues. Here the CDR3 DNA reads TGCAGTGCGACAGGCCCCGACTCCTACAATGAGCAGTTCTTC. This codes for CSATGPDSYNEQFF.

The V gene is TRBV28, the J gene TRBJ2-3, with 7 bases identical to TRBD1. Germline trimming cut 10 bases from V and 1 base from J; bases unmatched to any gene: 8. Germline lookup yields CDR1 MDHEN and CDR2 SYDVKM. This CDR3 has 14 amino acids. The CDR3 loop is CAILRQGGTDTQYF. In DNA, the CDR3 is TGTGCCATCTTACGACAGGGAGGCACAGATACGCAGTATTTT.

There are a few counts of this clonotype. The genes are TRBV10-3 and TRBJ2-7; TRBD2 might be the D (6 bases). The CDR3 extends over 14 amino acids. The V gene lost 8 bases and the J gene lost 2 bases, with 16 bases spanning the gap. Germline V gene sequence: CDR1 ENHRY, CDR2 SYGVKD. The CDR3, as DNA: TGTGCCATCGCAACCGGGACTGGCACCTACGAGCAGTACTTC. Translation: CAIATGTGTYEQYF.

The rearrangement links TRBV6-5 to TRBJ2-2, with 7 bases fitting TRBD2. J lost 9 bases, V lost 2 bases, and 12 bases had no gene match. There are 16 residues in the CDR3. In germline, CDR1 is MNHEY, CDR2 SVGAGI. CDR3 loop: CASSYGLAEGGRELFF. The DNA for the CDR3 is TGTGCCAGCAGTTACGGCCTAGCGGAGGGAGGCAGGGAGCTGTTTTTT.

This clonotype was found a few times. V usage is TRBV5-1 and J usage is TRBJ1-1; the D gene is possibly TRBD1 (5 bases). The ends were cut back, 2 bases at V and 2 bases at J, with 19 bases in the middle. Germline V CDR1 and CDR2: SGHRS, YFSETQ. This CDR3 has 17 amino acids. The CDR3: CASSFTARVSINTEAFF. The CDR3 nucleotides read TGCGCCAGCAGCTTTACGGCCAGGGTGTCTATAAACACTGAAGCTTTCTTT.

The rearrangement uses TRBV3-1 and TRBJ2-3; TRBD2 matches 8 bases. The CDR3 covers 15 residues. In germline, CDR1 is LGHDT, CDR2 YNNKEL (reference sequence). V shed 3 bases, J shed 4 bases, and the junction held 6 bases outside the gene matches. CDR3 in DNA: TGTGCCAGCAGCCAGACTAGCGCCAAGGCAGATACGCAGTATTTT. Amino acids: CASSQTSAKADTQYF.

J is TRBJ2-4 and V is TRBV6-1; D is ambiguous. CDR1 is MNHNS and CDR2 is SASEGT in the germline V gene. The CDR3 is 14 amino acids. The ends were cut back, 2 bases at V and 7 bases at J, with 12 bases in the middle. For the CDR3, the DNA is TGTGCCAGCAGTGAATATGGCCCCCGTAACATTCAGTACTTC. Encoded protein: CASSEYGPRNIQYF.

This clonotype was found many times. The V and J genes are TRBV24-1 and TRBJ1-1; D not certain. The germline V and J ends were trimmed by 5 bases and 3 bases, with 12 bases remaining between them. From germline, CDR1 is KGHDR and CDR2 SFDVKD. The CDR3 extends over 14 amino acids. The CDR3 nucleotides are TGTGCCACCAGTGCGGATACTCAGGACACTGAAGCTTTCTTT. Amino acid sequence: CATSADTQDTEAFF.

This clonotype turned up a few times. The J gene is TRBJ2-1, the V gene TRBV20-1; tentatively, D is TRBD2 (6 bases). Trimming cost V 3 bases and J 8 bases, with 11 bases left between them. CDR3 size: 12 residues. Germline CDR1 and CDR2: DFQATT and SNEGSKA (reference sequence). CDR3 in amino acids: CSARSGLYEQFF. The CDR3 coding sequence is TGCAGTGCTAGGTCGGGACTGTATGAGCAGTTCTTC.

This clonotype was picked up a small number of times. V and J are TRBV7-2 and TRBJ2-3; D is tentatively TRBD1 or TRBD2 (5 bases each). CDR3 length: 15 amino acids. Trimming took 3 bases from V and 4 from J, leaving 14 bases between them. The germline CDR1 and CDR2 sequences are SGHTA and FQGNSA. The CDR3 DNA is TGTGCCAGCAGCTTCTCGGTACTGGGGGCAGATACGCAGTATTTT. Translated, it gives CASSFSVLGADTQYF.

This clonotype was seen more than once but under ten times. The rearrangement links TRBV20-1 to TRBJ2-1, with D possibly being TRBD1 or TRBD2 (5 bases each). The CDR3 totals 15 residues. Between the trimmed V and J ends, which lost 1 base and 7 bases, there was a span of 17 bases. Per germline, CDR1 DFQATT and CDR2 SNEGSKA (reference sequence). Written as DNA, the CDR3 is TGCAGTGCTAGAGCCCCGGGGCGCTTGAGAAATGAGCAGTTCTTC. It yields the protein CSARAPGRLRNEQFF.

In its sample, this clonotype was seen many times. The chain recombines TRBV12-3 or TRBV12-4 with TRBJ1-5; D is unresolved. Between the trimmed V and J ends, which lost 5 bases and 4 bases, there was a span of 12 bases. The CDR3 extends over 14 amino acids. The CDR3 sequence is CASSRLQENQPQHF. The CDR3 nucleotides read TGTGCCAGCAGTCGCCTTCAGGAGAATCAGCCCCAGCATTTT.

The DNA for the CDR3 is TGTGCCAGCGGGGAATGGCCCCACCGGAGGACTGAAGCTTTCTTT. Its translation: CASGEWPHRRTEAFF. This rearrangement joins TRBV6-1 to TRBJ1-1; D call uncertain. Between the trimmed V and J ends, which lost 8 bases and 5 bases, there was a span of 21 bases. CDR1 is MNHNS, CDR2 SASEGT, per germline. This CDR3 region has 15 residues.